Described below is a single T cell receptor (beta chain) sequence and its context. Deletions cut 3 bases from V and 3 bases from J, with 8 bases between. The CDR3 is made up of 13 amino acids. Per germline, CDR1 KGHSH and CDR2 LQKENI. This specimen belongs to a study of blood T cell repertoires in COVID-19. This table comes from immunoSEQ multiplex PCR, and its TCRdb copy is limited to in-frame clones, with some not included. The sample records about 200,000 clones, around 87% being singletons. This sequence was found in a man aged 45-65 years with acute or convalescent COVID-19. Sequences were obtained from peripheral blood. This chain connects TRBV18 to TRBJ1-1; D is unresolved. CDR3 region: CASSPEEDTEAFF. The CDR3 coding sequence is TGTGCCAGCTCACCCGAAGAGGACACTGAAGCTTTCTTT.